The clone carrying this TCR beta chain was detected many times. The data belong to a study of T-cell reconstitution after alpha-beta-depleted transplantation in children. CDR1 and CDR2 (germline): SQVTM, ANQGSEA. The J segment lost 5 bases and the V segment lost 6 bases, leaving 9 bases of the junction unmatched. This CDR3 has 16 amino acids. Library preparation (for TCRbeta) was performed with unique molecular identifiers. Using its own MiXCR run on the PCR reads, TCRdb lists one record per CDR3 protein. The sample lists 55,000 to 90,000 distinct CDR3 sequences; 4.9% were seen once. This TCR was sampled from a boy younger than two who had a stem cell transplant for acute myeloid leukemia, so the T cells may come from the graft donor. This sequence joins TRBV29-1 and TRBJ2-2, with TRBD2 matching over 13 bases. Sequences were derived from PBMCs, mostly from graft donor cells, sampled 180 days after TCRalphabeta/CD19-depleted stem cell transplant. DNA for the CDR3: TGCAGCGTAACTAGCGGGGGGGGAGTTGGGACCGGGGAGCTGTTTTTT. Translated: CSVTSGGGVGTGELFF.